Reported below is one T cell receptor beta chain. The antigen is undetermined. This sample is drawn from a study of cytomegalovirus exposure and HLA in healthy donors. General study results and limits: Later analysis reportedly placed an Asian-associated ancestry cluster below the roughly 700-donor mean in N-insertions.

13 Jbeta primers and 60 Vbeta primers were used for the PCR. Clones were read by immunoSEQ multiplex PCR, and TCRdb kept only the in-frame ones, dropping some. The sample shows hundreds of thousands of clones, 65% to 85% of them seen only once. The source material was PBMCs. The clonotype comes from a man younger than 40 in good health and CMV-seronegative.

The chain's CDR3 is CASSALERGDTQYF. In DNA, the CDR3 is TGTGCCAGCAGCGCCCTAGAGCGAGGAGATACGCAGTATTTT. The chain links TRBV7-2 to TRBJ2-3, with D unclear. Trimming pared 5 bases from V and 5 bases from J, leaving 14 bases between. The CDR3 has 14 amino acids. CDR1 is SGHTA and CDR2 is FQGNSA in the germline V gene.